This T cell receptor (beta chain) was obtained from a study of CD8+ T cells in alopecia areata. As for the study in general: Among treated patients, oral tofacitinib was administered at 5 to 10 mg twice daily.

V was clipped by 4 bases and J by 4 bases, with 17 bases between them. The CDR3 consists of 15 residues. CDR1 is SEHNR, CDR2 FQNEAQ, per germline (reference sequence). It was cDNA, reverse transcribed from extracted RNA, that served as the sequencing template. Repertoires were generated with immunoSEQ multiplex PCR, while TCRdb's copy carries only in-frame clones and drops some. The sample yields about 130,000 clones, roughly three fifths seen once. V usage is TRBV7-9 and J usage is TRBJ2-7; D remains unclear. This receptor was obtained from a human donor with alopecia areata. This specimen was CD4+ T cells sorted from blood, taken at week 0. The CDR3 DNA is TGTGCCAGCAGCTCAATCAACTTAGTCGGGTACGAGCAGTACTTC. It encodes CASSSINLVGYEQYF.